What follows is one T cell receptor (beta chain) and its context. This record belongs to a study of blood T cell repertoires in COVID-19. Method: immunoSEQ multiplex PCR; TCRdb's copy keeps in-frame clones and lacks some. This sample has around 400,000 clones, with over 75% found just once. CDR3 size: 17 residues. Per the germline V gene, CDR1 is MDHEN and CDR2 is SYDVKM. V shed 5 bases and J 4 bases; nucleotides not matched to a gene: 12. The clonotype was recovered from a young woman with COVID-19, enrolled during active disease. The sample consisted of peripheral blood. The rearrangement uses TRBV28 and TRBJ1-4; 8 bases are shared with TRBD1. The CDR3 bases are TGTGCCAGCAGTCTCGGGGGCAGGGGGCCTTTTAATGAAAAACTGTTTTTT. This gives the protein CASSLGGRGPFNEKLFF.